The rows below give T cell receptor beta chains drawn from one sample of a study of T cell repertoires in aging, cancer and after chemotherapy. In TCRdb, the multiplex PCR reads were re-called with MiXCR into one record per CDR3 protein. The table lists 8,000 or so distinct CDR3 sequences, approximately 32% of them singletons. The sample was blood. The source is a human donor in good health. The CDR3 runs from the conserved cysteine through the conserved F or W. A D gene is named only where the DNA matches it firmly. Size tells how often a clone was seen (once, few, many) or the class of an expanded clone, and some rows leave it out.

.	.	TRBV19	TRBJ1-6	CASRSPQVYNSPLHF	TGTGCCAGTAGAAGCCCACAGGTTTATAATTCACCCCTCCACTTT
.	few	TRBV7-9	TRBJ2-2	CASSLGQTGELFF	TGTGCCAGCAGCTTAGGACAAACCGGGGAGCTGTTTTTT
TRBD1	few	TRBV6-4	TRBJ2-1	CASSDGQAVPSGNEQFF	TGTGCCAGCAGTGACGGACAGGCGGTGCCGTCTGGCAATGAGCAGTTCTTC
.	medium-sized	TRBV19	TRBJ2-2	CASKEGDITGELFF	TGTGCCAGTAAGGAAGGCGATATCACCGGGGAGCTGTTTTTT
TRBD1	few	TRBV18	TRBJ1-2	CASSHKTGGLSYGYTF	TGTGCCAGCTCACACAAGACAGGGGGCCTTTCCTATGGCTACACCTTC
.	.	TRBV29-1	TRBJ1-1	CSVLGPVPEAFF	TGCAGCGTTCTGGGACCCGTCCCTGAAGCTTTCTTT
TRBD1	.	TRBV13	TRBJ2-1	CASSPWTGGSYNEQFF	TGTGCCAGCAGCCCCTGGACAGGGGGCTCCTACAATGAGCAGTTCTTC
.	.	TRBV5-6	TRBJ1-2	CASSPSPRGASGYTF	TGCGCCAGCAGCCCCTCGCCAAGAGGCGCGAGTGGCTACACCTTC
.	.	TRBV27	TRBJ2-7	CASSLTLGTSEQYF	TGTGCCAGCAGTTTAACCCTCGGGACATCCGAGCAGTACTTC
TRBD2	few	TRBV7-2	TRBJ2-3	CASSLAGRGVHTDTQYF	TGTGCCAGCAGCTTGGCCGGGCGGGGGGTCCACACAGATACGCAGTATTTT
TRBD1	.	TRBV20-1	TRBJ1-1	CSAKGTGAVYTEAFF	TGCAGTGCTAAAGGGACAGGGGCAGTTTACACTGAAGCTTTCTTT
.	few	TRBV24-1	TRBJ2-6	CATSPGHAVGANVLTF	TGTGCCACCAGTCCGGGACACGCGGTTGGGGCCAACGTCCTGACTTTC
.	few	TRBV19	TRBJ2-5	CASSRGGDLETQYF	TGTGCCAGTAGCCGAGGGGGTGACTTGGAGACCCAGTACTTC
.	few	TRBV6-1	TRBJ2-5	CASSYVGGPGETQYF	TGTGCCAGCAGTTACGTCGGGGGGCCGGGAGAGACCCAGTACTTC
.	.	TRBV20-1	TRBJ1-5	CSARDSSNNNQPQHF	TGCAGTGCTAGAGATAGCAGCAACAACAATCAGCCCCAGCATTTT
.	.	TRBV19	TRBJ2-5	CASSNDPGTQYF	TGTGCCAGTAGTAACGACCCGGGGACCCAGTACTTC
TRBD1	.	TRBV6-2/TRBV6-3	TRBJ2-7	CASSSRSGGAYEQYF	TGTGCCAGCAGTTCCCGTTCAGGGGGAGCCTACGAGCAGTACTTC
TRBD1	.	TRBV5-1	TRBJ1-5	CASSFGTDGPQHF	TGCGCCAGCAGCTTTGGGACAGATGGGCCCCAGCATTTT
TRBD2	few	TRBV6-5	TRBJ2-3	CASRGSGARTDTQYF	TGTGCCAGCAGGGGTAGCGGGGCCCGCACAGATACGCAGTATTTT
.	.	TRBV5-4	TRBJ2-3	CASSLGGGAADTQYF	TGTGCCAGCAGCTTGGGAGGGGGGGCGGCAGATACGCAGTATTTT
.	.	TRBV6-1	TRBJ1-2	CASSGRGGYGYTF	TGTGCCAGCAGTGGCAGGGGTGGTTATGGCTACACCTTC
.	.	TRBV12-3/TRBV12-4	TRBJ1-2	CASSGVRRNDPVYGYTF	TGTGCCAGCAGTGGGGTGAGGCGTAATGATCCCGTCTATGGCTACACCTTC
.	few	TRBV12-3/TRBV12-4	TRBJ1-1	CASSLGGRAFF	TGTGCCAGCAGTTTGGGGGGGCGGGCTTTCTTT
.	.	TRBV6-5	TRBJ1-1	CASSEAVFLNTEAFF	TGTGCCAGCAGTGAAGCAGTATTTTTGAACACTGAAGCTTTCTTT
.	.	TRBV18	TRBJ1-4	CASSLGRPNPTNEKLFF	TGTGCCAGCTCCCTGGGCAGGCCCAACCCAACTAATGAAAAACTGTTTTTT
.	.	TRBV6-5	TRBJ1-1	CASTHLGSTEAFF	TGTGCCAGCACCCACCTCGGTAGCACTGAAGCTTTCTTT
.	medium-sized	TRBV19	TRBJ2-5	CASSIIPQETQYF	TGTGCCAGTAGTATCATCCCCCAAGAGACCCAGTACTTC
.	medium-sized	TRBV6-6	TRBJ1-1	CASSYPGNTEAFF	TGTGCCAGCAGTTACCCGGGGAACACTGAAGCTTTCTTT
TRBD2	few	TRBV24-1	TRBJ2-1	CATSDPGGPYNEQFF	TGTGCCACCAGTGACCCGGGGGGGCCCTACAATGAGCAGTTCTTC
.	few	TRBV19	TRBJ2-7	CASRDGDKLNEQYF	TGTGCCAGTAGGGACGGGGACAAACTAAACGAGCAGTACTTC
TRBD1	.	TRBV6-2/TRBV6-3	TRBJ1-2	CASSYRDRVLYGYTF	TGTGCCAGCAGTTACCGGGACAGGGTGTTATATGGCTACACCTTC
.	few	TRBV27	TRBJ2-7	CASSFGASSGEQYF	TGTGCCAGCAGTTTTGGGGCCTCCTCTGGCGAGCAGTACTTC
TRBD2	.	TRBV4-3	TRBJ2-7	CASSQDLASGVYEQYF	TGCGCCAGCAGCCAAGATCTGGCTAGCGGGGTCTACGAGCAGTACTTC
TRBD1	few	TRBV6-5	TRBJ1-5	CASSYALRDSPNQPQHF	TGTGCCAGCAGTTACGCCTTACGGGACAGTCCTAATCAGCCCCAGCATTTT
.	few	TRBV6-2/TRBV6-3	TRBJ2-7	CASSYGQIEEHYF	TGTGCCAGCAGTTACGGGCAGATAGAGGAGCATTACTTC
TRBD1	few	TRBV19	TRBJ1-1	CASSPTGVGTEAFF	TGTGCCAGTAGTCCGACAGGGGTGGGCACTGAAGCTTTCTTT
.	.	TRBV6-5	TRBJ1-3	CASSYSRGLGNTIYF	TGTGCCAGCAGTTACTCGCGGGGGCTAGGAAACACCATATATTTT
TRBD2	few	TRBV30	TRBJ2-5	CAWSPAGGQETQYF	TGTGCCTGGAGTCCAGCGGGGGGGCAAGAGACCCAGTACTTC
TRBD1	once	TRBV5-1	TRBJ1-5	CASAWTGGPNQPQHF	TGCGCCAGCGCGTGGACAGGGGGCCCCAATCAGCCCCAGCATTTT
.	.	TRBV19	TRBJ1-3	CASSWGRAGNTIYF	TGTGCCAGTAGTTGGGGGAGGGCTGGAAACACCATATATTTT
.	medium-sized	TRBV12-3/TRBV12-4	TRBJ1-2	CASSPQEGVYTF	TGTGCCAGCAGCCCCCAGGAGGGAGTCTACACCTTC
.	few	TRBV5-6	TRBJ2-1	CASSLVGQERYNEQFF	TGTGCCAGCAGCTTGGTAGGCCAGGAAAGGTACAATGAGCAGTTCTTC
TRBD2	.	TRBV6-1	TRBJ2-4	CASSYSVARGNIQYF	TGTGCCAGCAGTTACTCGGTTGCGCGGGGGAACATTCAGTACTTC